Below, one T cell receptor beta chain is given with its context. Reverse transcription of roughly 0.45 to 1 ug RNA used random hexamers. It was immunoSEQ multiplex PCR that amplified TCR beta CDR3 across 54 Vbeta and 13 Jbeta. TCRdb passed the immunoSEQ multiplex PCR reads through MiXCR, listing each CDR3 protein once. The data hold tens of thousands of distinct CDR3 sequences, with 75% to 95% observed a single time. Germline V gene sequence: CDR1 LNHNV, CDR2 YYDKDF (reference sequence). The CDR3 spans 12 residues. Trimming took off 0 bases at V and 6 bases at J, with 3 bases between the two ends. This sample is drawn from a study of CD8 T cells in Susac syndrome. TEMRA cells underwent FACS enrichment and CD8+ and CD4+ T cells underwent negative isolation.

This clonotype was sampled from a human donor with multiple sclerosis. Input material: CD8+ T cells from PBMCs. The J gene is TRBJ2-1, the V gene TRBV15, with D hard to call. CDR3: CATSRDPNEQFF. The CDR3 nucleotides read TGTGCCACCAGCAGAGATCCCAATGAGCAGTTCTTC.